What follows describes a single T cell receptor (beta chain). Its antigen specificity is not known. One base away there is no much larger clone; base qualities are not given. TCRdb names Illumina NovaSeq 6000 as the instrument used. TCRalpha and TCRbeta cDNA libraries were constructed by 5'RACE with constant-segment primers, with sample barcodes and unique molecular identifiers being introduced. Trizol reagent was used to extract RNA from every sample. Libraries were amplified in two PCR steps, with a second sample barcode and Illumina TruSeq adapters added in the second step. Libraries were sequenced on an Illumina NovaSeq with 2 x 150 bp paired-end reads. In the paper's pipeline: Reads were demultiplexed and collapsed into UMI-guided consensus sequences with migec v1.2.7. Using mixcr v2.1.11, UMI consensuses were aligned to TRA and TRB V and J templates and then assembled into clonotypes. Clonotypes were classified as expanded or contracted when called significant by both edgeR and NoisET, with noise models trained on biological replicates. For edgeR calls, the thresholds were a false discovery rate-adjusted p below 0.01 and a log2 fold-change of 1. PCA with hierarchical clustering of max-normalized trajectories of the 1000 most abundant clonotypes was used as exploratory dynamics analysis. Separately sequenced CD4+ and CD8+ repertoires were used to assign a CD4 or CD8 phenotype to each responding clone. TCRdb applied fastp at Q25 and MiXCR to the public reads, then kept only in-frame beta chains. Entries that share a CDR3 protein sequence are merged under the most common genes and DNA. None of the V and J calls come from the authors' own analysis; TCRdb made them. The sample table lists about 560,000 distinct CDR3 sequences, about a fifth of them with a count of one. Together, the top ten hold 7% to 9% of the sample.

This sample is drawn from a study of T-cell memory formation after mild COVID-19 (dated by TCRdb to the early 2020s). Background on the whole study: TCR sequence clusters from the two donors were found to be largely donor specific. In two donors, T-cell clones that expanded and contracted after mild COVID-19 were followed by sequencing TCRalpha and TCRbeta repertoires longitudinally. Two young, previously healthy adult volunteers made up the cohort, one male and one female.

Ficoll-Paque density gradient centrifugation was used to isolate PBMCs. The full study reports these points: Some responding clones were found in pre-infection memory, which suggests that pre-existing cross-reactive memory T cells took part in the SARS-CoV-2 response. Contracting CD4+ clones appeared mostly in the CM and EM memory subsets, whereas CD8+ clones were enriched in EMRA. Whether the second-wave clones peaking on day 37 were SARS-CoV-2 specific was not confirmed. Balanced CD4/CD8 phenotypes were observed for clones contracting from day 15 to 85, whereas a bias towards CD4+ was observed for a second wave of clones expanding from day 15 to 37. The study covered only a couple of mild cases, and larger cohorts including severe cases with pre-infection samples were considered necessary.

Unmatched junction bases come to 2, with V trimmed by 4 bases and J by 0 bases. The CDR3 runs 15 amino acids, cysteine and phenylalanine included. Only CDR3 DNA is held: 45 bases, read in frame from base 1. CDR1 is given as MNHEY and CDR2 as SVGEGT, both from the germline V gene. The chain was built from TRBV6-2 or TRBV6-3 and TRBJ2-2; 7 bases in the junction line up with TRBD2. Sequencing was carried out using PBMCs or a T cell subset sorted from them (not recorded which). The source is an adult woman who had mild COVID-19 (a few samples of this study predate the infection). The sample titles of this study are shuffled in the database, so cell type and time point are left out; the donor was told from shared clones. CDR3 loop: CASSWGGTNTGELFF. The DNA reads as follows: TGTGCCAGCAGTTGGGGAGGGACGAACACCGGGGAGCTGTTTTTT.